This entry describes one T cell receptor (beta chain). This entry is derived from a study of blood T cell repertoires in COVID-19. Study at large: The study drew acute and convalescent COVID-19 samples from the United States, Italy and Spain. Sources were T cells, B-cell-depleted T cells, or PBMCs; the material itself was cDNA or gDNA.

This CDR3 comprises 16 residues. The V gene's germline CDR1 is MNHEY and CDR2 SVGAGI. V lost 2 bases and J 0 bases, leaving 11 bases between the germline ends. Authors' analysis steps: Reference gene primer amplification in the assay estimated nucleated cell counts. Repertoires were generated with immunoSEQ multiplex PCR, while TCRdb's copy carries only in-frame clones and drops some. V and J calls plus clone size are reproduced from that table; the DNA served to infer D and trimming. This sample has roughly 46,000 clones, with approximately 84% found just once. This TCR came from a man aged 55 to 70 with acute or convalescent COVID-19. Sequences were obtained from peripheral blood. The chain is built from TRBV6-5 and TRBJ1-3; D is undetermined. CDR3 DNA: TGTGCCAGCAGTTACCATGTACCCAGCTCTGGAAACACCATATATTTT. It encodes CASSYHVPSSGNTIYF.